The 7 T cell receptor beta chains below come from one sample, sequenced in a study of beta chain features in type 1 diabetes. Expressed TCRB transcripts were sequenced, since all the RNA that had been isolated was reverse transcribed. The data were produced by immunoSEQ multiplex PCR, yet TCRdb's version contains in-frame clones alone and is incomplete. Among about 260,000 clones listed, approximately 70% were seen once. The sequenced sample consisted of naive CD4+ T cells from blood. The receptors stem from a man aged 30-40 years in good health.

The chain uses TRBV2 and TRBJ1-5; D uncertain. This CDR3 has 17 residues. Trimming left V 4 bases short and J 2 bases short, with 18 bases between. The V gene's germline CDR1 is SNHLY and CDR2 FYNNEI. The CDR3 DNA reads as TGTGCCAGCAGTGTTGTCAGGTCCCCACGGGGCAATCAGCCCCAGCATTTT. It specifies CASSVVRSPRGNQPQHF.

J is TRBJ2-5 and V is TRBV4-2; D possibly uses TRBD1 or TRBD2 (5 bases each). Germline V gives CDR1 LGHNA, CDR2 YNFKEQ. V lost 0 bases and J 4 bases, leaving 15 bases between the germline ends. The CDR3 has 16 residues. The CDR3 bases are TGTGCCAGCAGCCAAGATATTTCGGGGACGGGAGAGACCCAGTACTTC. Its translation: CASSQDISGTGETQYF.

On this clone: This CDR3 is also generated by other DNA sequences in the sample. CDR3: CASSSGGSYEQYF. CDR3 sequence (DNA): TGCGCCAGCAGCTCCGGAGGAAGCTACGAGCAGTACTTC. J is TRBJ2-7 and V is TRBV5-1; D is perhaps TRBD2 (5 bases). Germline V gene data show CDR1 as SGHRS and CDR2 as YFSETQ. Trimming removed 3 bases at V and 3 bases at J, with 10 bases between. This CDR3 has 13 residues.

In this sample, this clone turned up a few times. The J gene is TRBJ2-5, the V gene TRBV2; D uncertain. Per the germline V gene, CDR1 is SNHLY and CDR2 is FYNNEI. V lost 3 bases and J lost 5, with 10 bases in between. The CDR3 loop spans 13 amino acids. Here the CDR3 DNA reads TGTGCCAGCAGTGATCGGCTGTCGGAGACCCAGTACTTC. Protein sequence: CASSDRLSETQYF.

The chain has TRBV29-1 and TRBJ2-7, with D uncertain. V was cut by 1 base and J by 1 base, with 11 bases left in between. In germline, CDR1 is SQVTM, CDR2 ANQGSEA. CDR3 length equals 14 residues. The CDR3 reads CSVEGLLPSYEQYF. The DNA for the CDR3 is TGCAGCGTTGAAGGGCTCCTCCCTTCCTACGAGCAGTACTTC.

This chain uses TRBV29-1 with TRBJ2-1; 7 positions match TRBD1. The J segment lost 8 bases and the V segment lost 3 bases, leaving 7 bases of the junction unmatched. Per the germline V gene, CDR1 is SQVTM and CDR2 is ANQGSEA. The CDR3 covers 13 residues. The DNA for the CDR3 is TGCAGCGTTGATGAGGGGGCGAGGGATGAGCAGTTCTTC. Amino acid sequence: CSVDEGARDEQFF.

The rearrangement links TRBV6-5 to TRBJ1-5; D gene ambiguous. V was pared by 4 bases and J by 0 bases, with 4 bases between. Germline V gene data show CDR1 as MNHEY and CDR2 as SVGAGI. This CDR3 is built from 13 residues. This chain's CDR3 is CASSSYSNQPQHF. CDR3 coding DNA: TGTGCCAGCAGTTCGTATAGCAATCAGCCCCAGCATTTT.